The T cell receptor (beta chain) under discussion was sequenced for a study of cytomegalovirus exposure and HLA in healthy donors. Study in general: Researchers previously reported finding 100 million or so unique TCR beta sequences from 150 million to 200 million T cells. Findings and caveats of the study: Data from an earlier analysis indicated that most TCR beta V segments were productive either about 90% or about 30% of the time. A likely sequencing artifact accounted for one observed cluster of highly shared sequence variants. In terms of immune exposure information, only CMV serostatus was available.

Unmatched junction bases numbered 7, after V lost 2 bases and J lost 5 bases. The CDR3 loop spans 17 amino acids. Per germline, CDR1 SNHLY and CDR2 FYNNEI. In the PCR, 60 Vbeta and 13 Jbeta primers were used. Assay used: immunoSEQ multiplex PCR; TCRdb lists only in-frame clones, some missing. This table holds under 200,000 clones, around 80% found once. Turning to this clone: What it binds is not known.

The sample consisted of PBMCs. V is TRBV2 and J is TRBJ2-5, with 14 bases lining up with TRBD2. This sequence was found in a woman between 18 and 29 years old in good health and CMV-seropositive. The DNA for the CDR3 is TGTGCCAGCAGTGAACCGTCGACTAGCGGGGGGGCGGAGACCCAGTACTTC. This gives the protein CASSEPSTSGGAETQYF. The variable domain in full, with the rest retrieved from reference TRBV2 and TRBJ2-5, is EPEVTQTPSHQVTQMGQEVILRCVPISNHLYFYWYRQILGQKVEFLVSFYNNEISEKSEIFDDQFSVERPDGSNFTLKIRSTKLEDSAMYFCASSEPSTSGGAETQYFGPGTRLLVL.